These 8 T cell receptor beta chains were all obtained from the same sample, sequenced in a study of T cell repertoires in cytomegalovirus infection. The antigens for these receptors are not known. Using its own MiXCR run on the reads, TCRdb lists one record per CDR3 protein. The data hold hundreds of thousands of distinct CDR3 sequences, with 30% to 40% observed a single time. The sequenced sample was cultured PBMCs, obtained from culture after CMV antigen stimulation. These receptors originate from a human donor in good health (CMV status not recorded). Some clones in this sample may be carry-over from other donors' samples.

V usage is TRBV7-2 and J usage is TRBJ2-3; TRBD2 matches at 8 bases. Germline loops: CDR1 SGHTA, CDR2 FQGNSA. V gave up 8 bases and J gave up 3 bases; unmatched junction bases: 10. The CDR3 extends over 15 amino acids. In nucleotides, the CDR3 is TGTGCCAGCTCCCCGGGGGGGGCCGGAACAGATACGCAGTATTTT. This translates into CASSPGGAGTDTQYF.

The chain combines TRBV19 with TRBJ2-1; D may be TRBD2 (6 bases). Trimming stripped 5 bases from V and 8 bases from J, with 19 bases between. From germline, CDR1 is LNHDA and CDR2 SQIVND (reference sequence). The CDR3 runs 15 residues. In nucleotides, the CDR3 is TGTGCCAGTAGTTATGGGGCGGGACGAACGGATGAGCAGTTCTTC. The encoded protein is CASSYGAGRTDEQFF.

CDR3 amino acids: CASSLTYSDEQFF. The CDR3 coding sequence is TGCGCCAGCAGCTTGACGTACAGCGATGAGCAGTTCTTC. This rearrangement joins TRBV5-1 to TRBJ2-1, with unresolved D. V was cut by 1 base and J by 8 bases, with 10 bases left in between. The CDR3 totals 13 residues. Germline CDR1 SGHRS, CDR2 YFSETQ.

The genes are TRBV5-4 and TRBJ2-1; D is perhaps TRBD1 (6 bases). In germline, CDR1 is SGHNT, CDR2 YYREEE (reference sequence). The CDR3 loop spans 15 amino acids. Trimming shortened V by 1 base and J by 5 bases, and 13 bases separated the two germline ends. Here the CDR3 DNA reads TGTGCCAGCAGCTTGCTGACAGGACCTCACAATGAGCAGTTCTTC. Translating gives CASSLLTGPHNEQFF.

The V and J genes are TRBV6-5 and TRBJ1-3; D ambiguous. Trimming took off 8 bases at V and 4 bases at J, with 3 bases between the two ends. Germline V CDR1 and CDR2: MNHEY, SVGAGI. The CDR3 is made up of 10 amino acids. The CDR3 here is CASRGNTIYF. The CDR3 region has the DNA TGTGCCAGCCGCGGAAACACCATATATTTT.

This clonotype was counted a few times. The V gene is TRBV15, the J gene TRBJ2-1; 11 nucleotides line up with TRBD2. Germline V CDR1 and CDR2: LNHNV, YYDKDF (reference sequence). The CDR3 totals 16 residues. The junction had 5 bases not matched to a gene; V was cut back by 3 bases and J by 4 bases. Here the CDR3 DNA reads TGTGCCACCAGCAGGGAAACTAGCGGGAGTTACAATGAGCAGTTCTTC. It yields the protein CATSRETSGSYNEQFF.

V and J are TRBV12-3 or TRBV12-4 and TRBJ2-3; D remains ambiguous. With 6 bases removed from V and 2 bases from J, the gap between germline ends came to 12 bases. This CDR3 is 14 amino acids long. The CDR3: CASRSRWDTDTQYF. CDR3 sequence (DNA): TGTGCCAGCAGATCCAGATGGGACACAGATACGCAGTATTTT.

A remark on this clonotype: A read error may account for a junction end that differs from germline. V gene TRBV6-5 combines with J gene TRBJ2-3; 7 bases agree with TRBD1. Germline CDR1 is MNHEY and CDR2 is SVGAGI. The CDR3 is 14 amino acids. DNA for the CDR3: TGTGCCAGCAGTTACTCCATCGAGGGACAGTATAGGGCTTTT. This translates into CASSYSIEGQYRAF.